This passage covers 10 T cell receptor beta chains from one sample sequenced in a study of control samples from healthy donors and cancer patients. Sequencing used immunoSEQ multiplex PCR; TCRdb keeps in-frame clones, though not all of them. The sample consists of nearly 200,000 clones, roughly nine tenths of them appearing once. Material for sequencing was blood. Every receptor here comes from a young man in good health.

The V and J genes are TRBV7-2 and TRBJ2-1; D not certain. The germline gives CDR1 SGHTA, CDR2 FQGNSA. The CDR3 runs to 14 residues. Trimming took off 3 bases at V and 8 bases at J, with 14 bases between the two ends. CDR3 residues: CASSFTRPPDEQFF. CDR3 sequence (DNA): TGTGCCAGCAGCTTTACCCGTCCCCCCGATGAGCAGTTCTTC.

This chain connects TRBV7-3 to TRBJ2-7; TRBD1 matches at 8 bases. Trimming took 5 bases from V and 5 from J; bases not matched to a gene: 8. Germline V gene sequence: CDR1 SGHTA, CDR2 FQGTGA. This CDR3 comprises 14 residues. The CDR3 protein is CASSPESTGDEQYF. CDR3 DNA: TGTGCCAGCAGCCCTGAATCGACAGGGGACGAGCAGTACTTC. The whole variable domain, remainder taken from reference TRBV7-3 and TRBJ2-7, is GAGVSQTPSNKVTEKGKYVELRCDPISGHTALYWYRQSLGQGPEFLIYFQGTGAADDSGLPNDRFFAVRPEGSVSTLKIQRTERGDSAVYLCASSPESTGDEQYFGPGTRLTVT.

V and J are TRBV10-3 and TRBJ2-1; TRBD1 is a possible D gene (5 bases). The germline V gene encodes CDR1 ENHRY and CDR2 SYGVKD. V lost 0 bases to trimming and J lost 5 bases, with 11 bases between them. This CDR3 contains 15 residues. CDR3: CAISESPGINNEQFF. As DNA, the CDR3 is TGTGCCATCAGTGAGTCGCCAGGGATAAACAATGAGCAGTTCTTC.

CDR3 coding DNA: TGTGCCAGCAGTAAGGGACAGGGGGCGTCGGATGAGCAGTTCTTC. It yields the protein CASSKGQGASDEQFF. V usage is TRBV6-5 and J usage is TRBJ2-1; 12 nucleotides line up with TRBD1. The V gene's germline CDR1 is MNHEY and CDR2 SVGAGI. The CDR3 sequence is 15 residues long. The junction had 7 bases not matched to a gene; V was cut back by 5 bases and J by 8 bases.

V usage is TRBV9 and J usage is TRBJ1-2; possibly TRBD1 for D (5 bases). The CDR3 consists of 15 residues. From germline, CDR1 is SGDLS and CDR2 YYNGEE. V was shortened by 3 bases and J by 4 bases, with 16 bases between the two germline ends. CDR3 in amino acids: CASSATQGNLYGYTF. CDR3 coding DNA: TGTGCCAGCAGCGCGACGCAGGGAAACCTCTATGGCTACACCTTC.

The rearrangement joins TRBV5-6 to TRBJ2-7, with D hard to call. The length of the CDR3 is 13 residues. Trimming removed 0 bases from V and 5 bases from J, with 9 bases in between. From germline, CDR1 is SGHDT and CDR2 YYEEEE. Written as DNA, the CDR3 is TGTGCCAGCAGCTTGGCCAATCGGAACGAGCAGTACTTC. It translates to CASSLANRNEQYF.

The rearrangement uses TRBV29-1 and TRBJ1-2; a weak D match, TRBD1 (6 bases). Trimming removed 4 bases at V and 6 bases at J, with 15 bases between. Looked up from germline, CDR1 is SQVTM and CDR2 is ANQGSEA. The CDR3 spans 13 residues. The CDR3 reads CSVVHQGRNGYTF. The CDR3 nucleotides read TGCAGCGTTGTACATCAGGGGCGGAATGGCTACACCTTC. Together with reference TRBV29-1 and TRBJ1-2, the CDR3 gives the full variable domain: SAVISQKPSRDICQRGTSLTIQCQVDSQVTMMFWYRQQPGQSLTLIATANQGSEATYESGFVIDKFPISRPNLTFSTLTVSNMSPEDSSIYLCSVVHQGRNGYTFGSGTRLTVV.

CDR3 amino acids: CSVELAGGVSGELFF. The DNA of the CDR3 is TGCAGCGTTGAGCTAGCGGGGGGCGTAAGCGGGGAGCTGTTTTTT. The rearrangement joins TRBV29-1 to TRBJ2-2; 11 nucleotides line up with TRBD2. J gave up 7 bases and V 3 bases, and 7 bases lay outside the gene matches. CDR1 SQVTM and CDR2 ANQGSEA come from the germline V gene. CDR3 length equals 15 residues.

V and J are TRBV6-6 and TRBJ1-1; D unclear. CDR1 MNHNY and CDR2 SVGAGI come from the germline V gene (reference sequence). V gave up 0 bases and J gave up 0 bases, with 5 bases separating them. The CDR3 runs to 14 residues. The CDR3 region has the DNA TGTGCCAGCAGTTACTCGCCAATGAACACTGAAGCTTTCTTT. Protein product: CASSYSPMNTEAFF.

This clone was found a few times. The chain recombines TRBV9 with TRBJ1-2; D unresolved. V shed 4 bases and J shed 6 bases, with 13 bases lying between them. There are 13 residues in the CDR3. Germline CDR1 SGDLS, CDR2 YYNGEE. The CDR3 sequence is CASSPGLRDGYTF. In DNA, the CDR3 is TGTGCCAGCAGCCCCGGCCTTAGGGATGGCTACACCTTC.